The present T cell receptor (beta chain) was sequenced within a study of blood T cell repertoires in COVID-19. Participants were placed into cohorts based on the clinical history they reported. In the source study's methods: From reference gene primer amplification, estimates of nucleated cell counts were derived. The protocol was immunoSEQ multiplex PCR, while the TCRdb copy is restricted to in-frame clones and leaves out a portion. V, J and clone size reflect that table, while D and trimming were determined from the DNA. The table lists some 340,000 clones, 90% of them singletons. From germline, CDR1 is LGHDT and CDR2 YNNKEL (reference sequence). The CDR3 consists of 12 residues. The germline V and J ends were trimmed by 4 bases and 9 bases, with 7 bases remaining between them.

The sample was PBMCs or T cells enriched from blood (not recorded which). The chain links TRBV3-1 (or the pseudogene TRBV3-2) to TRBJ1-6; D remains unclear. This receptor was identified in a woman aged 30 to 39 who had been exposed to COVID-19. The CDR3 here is CASSRPSSPLHF. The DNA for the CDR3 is TGTGCCAGCAGCCGACCTAGTTCACCCCTCCACTTT.